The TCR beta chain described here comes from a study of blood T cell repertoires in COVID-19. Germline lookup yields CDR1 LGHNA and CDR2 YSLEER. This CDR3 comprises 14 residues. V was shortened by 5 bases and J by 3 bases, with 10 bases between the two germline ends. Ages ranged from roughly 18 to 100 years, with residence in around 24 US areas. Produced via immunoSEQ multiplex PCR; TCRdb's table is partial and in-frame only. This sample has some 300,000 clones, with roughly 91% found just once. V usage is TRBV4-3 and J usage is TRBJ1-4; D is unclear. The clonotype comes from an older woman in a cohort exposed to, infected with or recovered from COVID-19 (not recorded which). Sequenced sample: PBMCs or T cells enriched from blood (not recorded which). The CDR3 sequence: CASSGGRSNEKLFF. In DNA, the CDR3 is TGCGCCAGCAGCGGAGGCAGGTCTAATGAAAAACTGTTTTTT.